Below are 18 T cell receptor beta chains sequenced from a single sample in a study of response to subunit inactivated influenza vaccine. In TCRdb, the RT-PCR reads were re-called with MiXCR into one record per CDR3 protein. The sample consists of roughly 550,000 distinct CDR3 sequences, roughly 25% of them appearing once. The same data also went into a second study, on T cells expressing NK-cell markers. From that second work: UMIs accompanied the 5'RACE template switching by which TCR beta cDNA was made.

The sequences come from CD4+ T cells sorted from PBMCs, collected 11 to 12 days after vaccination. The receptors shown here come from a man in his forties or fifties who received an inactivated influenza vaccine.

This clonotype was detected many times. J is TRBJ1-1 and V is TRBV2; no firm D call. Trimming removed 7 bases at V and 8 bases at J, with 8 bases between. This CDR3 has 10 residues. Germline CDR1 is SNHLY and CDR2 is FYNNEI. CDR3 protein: CASMRLEAFF. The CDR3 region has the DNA TGTGCCAGCATGAGACTCGAAGCTTTCTTT.

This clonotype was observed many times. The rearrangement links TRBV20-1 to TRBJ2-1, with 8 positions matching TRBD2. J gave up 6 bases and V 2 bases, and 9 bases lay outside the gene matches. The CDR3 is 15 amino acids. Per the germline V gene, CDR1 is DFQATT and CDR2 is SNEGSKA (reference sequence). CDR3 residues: CSARSPSGGPNEQFF. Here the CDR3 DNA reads TGCAGTGCTAGAAGTCCCAGCGGGGGTCCCAATGAGCAGTTCTTC.

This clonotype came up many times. CDR3 region: CASSLDVPDTQYF. The DNA for the CDR3 is TGTGCCAGCAGCTTAGATGTACCAGATACGCAGTATTTT. The V gene is TRBV7-9, the J gene TRBJ2-3; D unclear. The germline CDR1 and CDR2 sequences are SEHNR and FQNEAQ (reference sequence). This CDR3 region has 13 residues. V lost 1 base to trimming and J lost 4 bases, with 6 bases between them. The variable domain in full, completed from reference TRBV7-9 and TRBJ2-3, reads DTGVSQNPRHKITKRGQNVTFRCDPISEHNRLYWYRQTLGQGPEFLTYFQNEAQLEKSRLLSDRFSAERPKGSFSTLEIQRTEQGDSAMYLCASSLDVPDTQYFGPGTRLTVL.

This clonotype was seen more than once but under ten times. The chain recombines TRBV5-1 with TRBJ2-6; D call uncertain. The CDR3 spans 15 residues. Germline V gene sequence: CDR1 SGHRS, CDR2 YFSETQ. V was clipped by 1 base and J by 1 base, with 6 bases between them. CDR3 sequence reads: CASSLSISGANVLTF. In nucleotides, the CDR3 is TGCGCCAGCAGCTTGAGCATATCTGGGGCCAACGTCCTGACTTTC.

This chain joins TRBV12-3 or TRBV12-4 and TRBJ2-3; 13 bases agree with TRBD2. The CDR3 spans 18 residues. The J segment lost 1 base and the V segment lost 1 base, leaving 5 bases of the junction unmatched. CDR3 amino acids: CASSLVGTSGRGTDTQYF. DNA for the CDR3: TGTGCCAGCAGTTTAGTGGGAACTAGCGGGAGGGGCACAGATACGCAGTATTTT.

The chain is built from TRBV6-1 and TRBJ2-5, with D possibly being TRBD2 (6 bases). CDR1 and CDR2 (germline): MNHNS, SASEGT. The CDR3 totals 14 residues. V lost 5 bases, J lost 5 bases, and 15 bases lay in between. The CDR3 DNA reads TGTGCCAGCAGTCGTACGGGAGATGAGGAGACCCAGTACTTC. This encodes CASSRTGDEETQYF.

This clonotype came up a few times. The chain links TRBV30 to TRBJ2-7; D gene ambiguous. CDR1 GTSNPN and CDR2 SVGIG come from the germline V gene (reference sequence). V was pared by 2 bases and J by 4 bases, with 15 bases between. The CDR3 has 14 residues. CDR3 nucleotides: TGTGCCTGGAGTTATTCTAGTACCCTGTACGAGCAGTACTTC. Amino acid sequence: CAWSYSSTLYEQYF.

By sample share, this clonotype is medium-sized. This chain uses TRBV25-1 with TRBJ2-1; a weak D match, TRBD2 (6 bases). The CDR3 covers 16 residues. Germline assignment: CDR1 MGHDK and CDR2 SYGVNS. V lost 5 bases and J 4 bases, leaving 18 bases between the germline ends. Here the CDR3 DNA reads TGTGCCAGCAGTCCAGACCGGGAGTCGTATTACAATGAGCAGTTCTTC. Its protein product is CASSPDRESYYNEQFF.

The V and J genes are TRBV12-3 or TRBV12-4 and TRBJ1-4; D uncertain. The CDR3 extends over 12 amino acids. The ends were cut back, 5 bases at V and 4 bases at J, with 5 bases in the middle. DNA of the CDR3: TGTGCCAGCAGTCCGTTTAATGAAAAACTGTTTTTT. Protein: CASSPFNEKLFF.

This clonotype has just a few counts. CDR3 in DNA: TGTGCCACCAGAAGCAATCAGCCCCAGCATTTT. Protein sequence: CATRSNQPQHF. The chain is built from TRBV24-1 and TRBJ1-5, with D unclear. This CDR3 is 11 amino acids long. The V gene lost 7 bases and the J gene lost 1 base, with 1 base spanning the gap. Per germline, CDR1 KGHDR and CDR2 SFDVKD.

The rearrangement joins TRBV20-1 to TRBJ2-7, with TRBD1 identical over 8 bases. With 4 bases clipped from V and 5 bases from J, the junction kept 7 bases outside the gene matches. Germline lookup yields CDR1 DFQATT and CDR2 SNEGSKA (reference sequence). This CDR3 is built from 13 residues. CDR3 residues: CSATPRGRDEQYF. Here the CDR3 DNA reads TGCAGTGCTACCCCCAGGGGGCGCGACGAGCAGTACTTC.

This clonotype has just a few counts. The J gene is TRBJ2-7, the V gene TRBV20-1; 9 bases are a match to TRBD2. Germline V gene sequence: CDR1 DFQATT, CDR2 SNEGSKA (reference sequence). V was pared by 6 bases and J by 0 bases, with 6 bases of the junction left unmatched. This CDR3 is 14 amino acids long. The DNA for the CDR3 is TGCAGTGCCAAGACTAGCGGACGCTCCTACGAGCAGTACTTC. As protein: CSAKTSGRSYEQYF.

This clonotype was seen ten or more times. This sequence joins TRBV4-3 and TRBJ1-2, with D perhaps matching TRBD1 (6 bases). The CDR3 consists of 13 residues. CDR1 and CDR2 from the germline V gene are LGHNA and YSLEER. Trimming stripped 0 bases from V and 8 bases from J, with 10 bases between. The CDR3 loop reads CASSQEPGAGYTF. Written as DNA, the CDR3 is TGCGCCAGCAGCCAAGAGCCAGGGGCGGGCTACACCTTC.

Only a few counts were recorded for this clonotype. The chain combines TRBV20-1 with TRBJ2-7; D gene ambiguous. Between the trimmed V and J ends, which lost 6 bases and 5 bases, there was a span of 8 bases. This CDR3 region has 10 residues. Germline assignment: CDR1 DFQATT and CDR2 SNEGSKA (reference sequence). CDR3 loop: CSATRNEQYF. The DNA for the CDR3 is TGCAGTGCAACGAGGAACGAGCAGTACTTC.

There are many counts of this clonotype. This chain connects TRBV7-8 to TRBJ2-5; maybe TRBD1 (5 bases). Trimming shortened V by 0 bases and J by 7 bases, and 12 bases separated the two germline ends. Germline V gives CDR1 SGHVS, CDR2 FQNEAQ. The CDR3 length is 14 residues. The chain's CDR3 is CASSLAWGKGTQYF. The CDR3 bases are TGTGCCAGCAGCTTAGCGTGGGGCAAAGGGACCCAGTACTTC.

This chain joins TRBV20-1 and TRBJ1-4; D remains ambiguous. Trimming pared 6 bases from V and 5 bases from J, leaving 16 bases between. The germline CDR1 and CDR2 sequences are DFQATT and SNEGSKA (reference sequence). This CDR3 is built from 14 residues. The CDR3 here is CSAVPAGSNEKLFF. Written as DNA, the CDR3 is TGCAGTGCCGTACCGGCTGGGTCAAATGAAAAACTGTTTTTT.

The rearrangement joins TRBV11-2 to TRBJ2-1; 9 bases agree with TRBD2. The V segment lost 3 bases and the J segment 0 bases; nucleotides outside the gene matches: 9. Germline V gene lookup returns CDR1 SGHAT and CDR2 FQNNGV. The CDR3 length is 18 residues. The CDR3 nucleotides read TGTGCCAGCAGCTTTACCCCCTCACTAGCGGGCTCCTACAATGAGCAGTTCTTC. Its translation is CASSFTPSLAGSYNEQFF.

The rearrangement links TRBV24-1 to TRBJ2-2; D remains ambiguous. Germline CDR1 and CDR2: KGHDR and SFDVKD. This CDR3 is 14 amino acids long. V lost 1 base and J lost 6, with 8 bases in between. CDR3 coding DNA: TGTGCCACCAGTGATTTCAGTGAAGCCGGGGAGCTGTTTTTT. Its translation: CATSDFSEAGELFF.